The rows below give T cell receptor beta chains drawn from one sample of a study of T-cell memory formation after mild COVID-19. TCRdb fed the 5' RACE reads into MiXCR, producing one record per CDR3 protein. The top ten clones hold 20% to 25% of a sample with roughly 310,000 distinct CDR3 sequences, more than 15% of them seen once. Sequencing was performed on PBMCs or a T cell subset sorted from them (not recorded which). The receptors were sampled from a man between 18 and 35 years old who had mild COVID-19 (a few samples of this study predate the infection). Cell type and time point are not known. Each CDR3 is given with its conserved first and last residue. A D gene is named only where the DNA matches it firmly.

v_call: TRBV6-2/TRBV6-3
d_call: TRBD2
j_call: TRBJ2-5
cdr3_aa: CASSSPLAGGRMWTQYF

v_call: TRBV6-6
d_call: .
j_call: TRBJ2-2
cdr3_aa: CASTQAKGPNTGELFF

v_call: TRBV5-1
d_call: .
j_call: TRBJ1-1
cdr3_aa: CASSVYRSNTEAFF

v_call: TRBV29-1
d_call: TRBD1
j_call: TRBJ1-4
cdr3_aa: CSVAGQGDEKLFF

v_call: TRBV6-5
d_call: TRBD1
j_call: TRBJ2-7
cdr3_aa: CASSYWTGFIYEQYF

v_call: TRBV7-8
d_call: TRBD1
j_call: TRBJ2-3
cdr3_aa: CASTLGQGPDTQYF

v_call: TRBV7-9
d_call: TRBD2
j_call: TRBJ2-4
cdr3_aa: CASSPRTSGGRMHF

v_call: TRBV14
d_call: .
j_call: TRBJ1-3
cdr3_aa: CASSRTSPGNTIYF

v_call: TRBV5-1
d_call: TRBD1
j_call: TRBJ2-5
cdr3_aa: CASSWDRGPKTQYF

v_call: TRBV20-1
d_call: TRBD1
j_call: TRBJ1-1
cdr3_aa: CSAPTGPLRGDFF

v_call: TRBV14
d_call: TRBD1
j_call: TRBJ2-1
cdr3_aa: CASSRFWTGGNEQFF

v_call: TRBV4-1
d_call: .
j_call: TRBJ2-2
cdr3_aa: CASSRNWEGAANTGELFF

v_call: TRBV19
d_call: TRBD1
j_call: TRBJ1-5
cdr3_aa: CASRPGQGNQPQHF

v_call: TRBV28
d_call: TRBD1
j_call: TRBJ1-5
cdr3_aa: CASSSADRGPYSNQPQHF